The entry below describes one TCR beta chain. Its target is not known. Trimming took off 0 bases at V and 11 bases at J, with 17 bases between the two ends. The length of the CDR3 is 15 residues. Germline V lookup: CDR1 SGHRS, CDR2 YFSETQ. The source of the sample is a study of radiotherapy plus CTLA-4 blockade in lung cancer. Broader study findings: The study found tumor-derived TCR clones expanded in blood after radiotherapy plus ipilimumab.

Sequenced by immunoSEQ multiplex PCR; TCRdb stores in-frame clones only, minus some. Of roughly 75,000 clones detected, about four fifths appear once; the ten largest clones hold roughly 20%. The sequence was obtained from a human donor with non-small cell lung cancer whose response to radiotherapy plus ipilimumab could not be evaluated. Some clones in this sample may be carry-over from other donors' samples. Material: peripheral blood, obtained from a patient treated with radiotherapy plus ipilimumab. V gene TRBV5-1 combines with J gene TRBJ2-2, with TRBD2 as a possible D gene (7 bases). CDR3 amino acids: CASSLGRGGWFELFF. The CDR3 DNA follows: TGCGCCAGCAGCTTGGGGCGCGGGGGCTGGTTTGAGCTGTTTTTT. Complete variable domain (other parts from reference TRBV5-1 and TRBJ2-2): KAGVTQTPRYLIKTRGQQVTLSCSPISGHRSVSWYQQTPGQGLQFLFEYFSETQRNKGNFPGRFSGRQFSNSRSEMNVSTLELGDSALYLCASSLGRGGWFELFFGEGSRLTVL.